These T cell receptor beta chains were read from a single sample in a study of shared clonotypes between healthy human individuals. Libraries were prepared by immunoSEQ multiplex PCR; TCRdb keeps only in-frame clonotypes and omits some of them. The sample lists roughly 1,000,000 clones, 70% to 80% occurring once. Sequenced: memory CD4+ T cells from PBMCs. The receptors were sampled from a young man in good health. Some clones in this sample may be carry-over from other donors' samples. Both conserved end residues are part of each CDR3. A D gene is named only where the DNA matches it firmly. A clone size is listed for some rows: how often the clone was seen (once, few, many), or a class if it is expanded.

CDR3nt	CDR3aa	v_gene	j_gene	d_gene	len	abundance
TGCGCCAGCAGACTCCCCACCGGGACTCCGTTCTACGAGCAGTACTTC	CASRLPTGTPFYEQYF	TRBV10-1	TRBJ2-7	-	16	-
TGTGCCATCAGTGATACGGCAGACTATGGCTACACCTTC	CAISDTADYGYTF	TRBV10-3	TRBJ1-2	-	13	-
TGTGCCAGCAGTCGGACTAGCGGGAGGGGAGGAAACACCGGGGAGCTGTTTTTT	CASSRTSGRGGNTGELFF	TRBV27	TRBJ2-2	TRBD2	18	-
TGTGCCAGCAGCTTATCCAGAGACAATGAGCAGTTCTTC	CASSLSRDNEQFF	TRBV7-3	TRBJ2-1	-	13	-
TGTGCCAGCTCACCGTTTAGGGACACTGAAGCTTTCTTT	CASSPFRDTEAFF	TRBV18	TRBJ1-1	-	13	once
TGCAGCGTTGAAGATCCGGGGGACGCGCCGTTCTTC	CSVEDPGDAPFF	TRBV29-1	TRBJ2-1	-	12	-
TGTGCCAGCAGCCACAGTACCGGGACAGGGTATGGCTACACCTTC	CASSHSTGTGYGYTF	TRBV14	TRBJ1-2	TRBD1	15	once
TGTGCCAGCAGTGCCGGGGGGACTATCTACGAGCAGTACTTC	CASSAGGTIYEQYF	TRBV25-1	TRBJ2-7	TRBD2	14	-
TGTGCCAGCAGTCCCCTGGGCCAGCGGGAGGCCGAGCAGTACTTC	CASSPLGQREAEQYF	TRBV27	TRBJ2-7	TRBD2	15	-
TGTGCCAGCAGCCCTTTGAGGCGGGAGGGAAACTACGAGCAGTACTTC	CASSPLRREGNYEQYF	TRBV5-8	TRBJ2-7	TRBD2	16	-
TGTGCCAGCATCCGAAATGGGGGATTCCAAGAGACCCAGTACTTC	CASIRNGGFQETQYF	TRBV7-9	TRBJ2-5	-	15	-
TGTGCCGTTGGTCCAGACCGATACTACAATGAGCAGTTCTTC	CAVGPDRYYNEQFF	TRBV10-3	TRBJ2-1	-	14	once
TGCGCCAGCAGCTCGGATGGGGCAGGGGGCAATGAGCAGTTCTTC	CASSSDGAGGNEQFF	TRBV5-1	TRBJ2-1	TRBD1	15	-
TGTGCCAGCAGCTTAAGCGGATACCCGAACACTGAAGCTTTCTTT	CASSLSGYPNTEAFF	TRBV5-5	TRBJ1-1	-	15	-
TGTGCCAGCAGTTTGGGGGGGCGAGGAAACACCATATATTTT	CASSLGGRGNTIYF	TRBV27	TRBJ1-3	-	14	once
TGTGCCAGCAGCTTGGGGGGGCGAGGGGCCAACGTCCTGACTTTC	CASSLGGRGANVLTF	TRBV5-4	TRBJ2-6	-	15	-
TGTGCCAGCAGTGGGGACGCCGCAGGGCAGAACTTC	CASSGDAAGQNF	TRBV28	TRBJ2-5	-	12	-
TGCGCCAGCAGCCAAGATCGGGGGTACGGCGGCCTCTCCTACGAGCAGTACTTC	CASSQDRGYGGLSYEQYF	TRBV4-1	TRBJ2-7	-	18	-
TGTGCCAGCAGTGACACAGGGGTGGGTAGCAATCAGCCCCAGCATTTT	CASSDTGVGSNQPQHF	TRBV6-1	TRBJ1-5	TRBD1	16	-
TGTGCCAGCAGTCCTGTTGGGGCAGGGAACTATGGCTACACCTTC	CASSPVGAGNYGYTF	TRBV7-2	TRBJ1-2	-	15	many
TGTGCCAGCAGCTACCGGGACAGGGGTTCCTACGAGCAGTACTTC	CASSYRDRGSYEQYF	TRBV5-4	TRBJ2-7	TRBD1	15	-
TGTGCCAGCAGCTTACGACTAGCGGGAGGGCCACACAATGAGCAGTTCTTC	CASSLRLAGGPHNEQFF	TRBV7-3	TRBJ2-1	TRBD2	17	once
TGTGCCAGTCGGGTAGGGGGCAGGGCTTTCTTT	CASRVGGRAFF	TRBV19	TRBJ1-1	TRBD1	11	once
TGTGCCAGCAGCTTGGCTAGCGGGAGGAGAGATACGCAGTATTTT	CASSLASGRRDTQYF	TRBV5-4	TRBJ2-3	TRBD2	15	-
TGTGCCAGCAACGACTCCCCCGGACCCTTTAACCAGTACTTC	CASNDSPGPFNQYF	TRBV6-1	TRBJ2-7	-	14	-
TGTGCCAGCAGCTTAGAACAGGGAGCAGATACGCAGTATTTT	CASSLEQGADTQYF	TRBV7-2	TRBJ2-3	-	14	-
TGTGCCTGGAGCCGAAAAGGTGGCAGGGGGGTCCCTAATGAAAAACTGTTTTTT	CAWSRKGGRGVPNEKLFF	TRBV30	TRBJ1-4	TRBD1	18	-